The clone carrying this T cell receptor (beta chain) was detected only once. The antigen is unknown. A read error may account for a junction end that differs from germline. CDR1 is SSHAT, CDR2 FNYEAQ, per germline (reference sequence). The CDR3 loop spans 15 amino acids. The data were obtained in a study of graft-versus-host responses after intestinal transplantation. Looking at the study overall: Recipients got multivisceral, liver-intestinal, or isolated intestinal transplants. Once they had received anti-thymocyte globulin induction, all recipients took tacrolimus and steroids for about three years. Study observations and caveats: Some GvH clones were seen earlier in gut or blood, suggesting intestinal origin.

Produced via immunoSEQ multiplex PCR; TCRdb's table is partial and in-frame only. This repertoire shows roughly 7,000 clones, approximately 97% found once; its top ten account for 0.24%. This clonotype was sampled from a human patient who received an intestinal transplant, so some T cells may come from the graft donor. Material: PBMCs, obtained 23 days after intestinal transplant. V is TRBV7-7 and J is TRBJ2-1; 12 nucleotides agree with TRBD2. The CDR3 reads CASSQLAGGVNEQFF. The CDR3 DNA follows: TGTGCTAGCAGCCAACTAGCGGGAGGTGTCAATGAGCAGTTCTTC.